This T cell receptor beta chain was sequenced for a study of blood T cells in healthy people across ages. V gave up 9 bases and J gave up 5 bases, with 14 bases separating them. This CDR3 has 12 amino acids. Germline CDR1 is SNHLY and CDR2 is FYNNEI. Sample-barcoded 5' priming and a J-beta primer mix drove a second PCR of 7 to 11 cycles. TCRdb itself ran the 5' RACE reads through MiXCR, one entry per CDR3 protein. The repertoire consists of around 1,000,000 distinct CDR3 sequences, with about 23% occurring once and the leading ten covering 0.75%. These data are also associated with another study on T cells of mothers and their children.

This sequence joins TRBV2 and TRBJ2-7; no reliable D call. The sample taken for sequencing was blood. This clonotype was obtained from a girl aged 2-15 years in good health. The CDR3 region is CARGSTLDEQYF. CDR3 in DNA: TGTGCCAGAGGAAGTACCTTAGACGAGCAGTACTTC.